The clone carrying this T cell receptor (beta chain) was observed once. Germline V gene sequence: CDR1 MGHRA, CDR2 YSYEKL. The CDR3 length is 14 residues. V was pared by 4 bases and J by 1 base, with 10 bases between. The data originate from a study of OX40 agonist ivuxolimab in advanced cancers. Whole-study context: An agonistic human IgG2 monoclonal antibody against OX40 (CD134) was given.

Assay used: immunoSEQ multiplex PCR; TCRdb lists only in-frame clones, some missing. The sample records 58,000 or so clones, approximately 90% being singletons. This receptor was taken from an adult with an advanced solid tumor such as melanoma, head and neck, liver or kidney cancer. V and J are TRBV4-1 and TRBJ1-1; no reliable D call. Source: CD4+ or CD8+ T cells sorted from blood, taken in a trial of the OX40 agonist ivuxolimab. The CDR3 here is CASSLRTANTEAFF. The CDR3 nucleotides read TGCGCCAGCAGCCTCCGGACGGCGAACACTGAAGCTTTCTTT.